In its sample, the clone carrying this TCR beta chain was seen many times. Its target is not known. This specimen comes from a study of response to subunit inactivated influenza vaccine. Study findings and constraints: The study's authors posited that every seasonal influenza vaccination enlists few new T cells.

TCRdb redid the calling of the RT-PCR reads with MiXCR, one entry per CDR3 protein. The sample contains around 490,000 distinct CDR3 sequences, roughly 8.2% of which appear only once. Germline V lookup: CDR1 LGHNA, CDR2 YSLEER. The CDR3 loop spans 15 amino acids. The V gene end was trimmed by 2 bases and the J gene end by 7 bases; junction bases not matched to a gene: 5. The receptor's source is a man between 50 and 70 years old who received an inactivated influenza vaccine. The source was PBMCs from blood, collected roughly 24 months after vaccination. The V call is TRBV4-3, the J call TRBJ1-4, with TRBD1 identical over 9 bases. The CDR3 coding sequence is TGCGCCAGCAGCCAAAACAGGGGGCGGGTTGAAAAACTGTTTTTT. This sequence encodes CASSQNRGRVEKLFF.